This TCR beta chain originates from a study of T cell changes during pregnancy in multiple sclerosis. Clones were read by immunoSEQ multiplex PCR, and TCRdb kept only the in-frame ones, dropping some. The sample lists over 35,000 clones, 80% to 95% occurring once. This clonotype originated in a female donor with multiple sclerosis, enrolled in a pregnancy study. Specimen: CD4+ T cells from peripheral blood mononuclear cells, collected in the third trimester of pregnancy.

CDR3 DNA sequence: TGCGCCAGCAGCCAAGACCTTGGCTCCTTCGGGAATCAGCCCCAGCATTTT. It codes for CASSQDLGSFGNQPQHF. The chain recombines TRBV4-1 with TRBJ1-5; the D is unclear. V gave up 0 bases and J gave up 4 bases, with 16 bases separating them. Germline V gives CDR1 MGHRA, CDR2 YSYEKL. The CDR3 sequence is 17 residues long.